This TCR beta chain is from a study of blood T cells in healthy people across ages. Whole-study results and caveats: Per million T cells, the diversity of TCR beta decreased roughly linearly as age advanced.

CDR3 length: 13 amino acids. Germline lookup yields CDR1 MNHNY and CDR2 SVGAGI (reference sequence). Trimming removed 10 bases from V and 1 base from J, with 12 bases in between. A J-beta primer mix and a sample-barcoded 5' primer were used in a second PCR of roughly 6 to 12 cycles. Any given sample supplied a minimum of 2.5 million CDR3-containing paired-end reads. TCRdb re-derived calls from the 5' RACE reads in MiXCR, one entry per CDR3 protein. Among about 1.4 million distinct CDR3 sequences listed, around 55% were seen once. As concerns this clonotype: What it binds is not known.

The J gene is TRBJ2-3, the V gene TRBV6-6; possible D gene TRBD1, 5 bases. The TCR originated in a man between 18 and 35 years old in good health. The source material was blood. In nucleotides, the CDR3 is TGTGCCACCAGAATGACAGGCACAGATACGCAGTATTTT. Its translation is CATRMTGTDTQYF.